Listed below are T cell receptor beta chains from one sample, sequenced in a study of T-cell reconstitution after alpha-beta-depleted transplantation in children. TCRdb re-derived calls from the PCR reads in MiXCR, one entry per CDR3 protein. Altogether about 74,000 distinct CDR3 sequences are present, roughly an eighth being singletons, with the ten largest covering 25% to 35%. The sequencing used PBMCs, mostly from graft donor cells, collected 180 days after TCRalphabeta/CD19-depleted stem cell transplant. Every receptor here comes from a male patient aged 2 to 9 who had a stem cell transplant for acute lymphoblastic leukemia, so the T cells may come from the graft donor. CDR3s include the opening cysteine and the closing phenylalanine or tryptophan. D genes are given only for firm matches. Only part of the rows carry a size: once, few, many, or a class if the clone is expanded.

TGTGTTAGCGGGAGGGACCTCTACAATGAGCAGTTCTTC | CVSGRDLYNEQFF | TRBV5-4 | few | TRBJ2-1 | TRBD2
TGTGCCAGCAGCCCGGCCGGGGGAAACTCCTATAATTCACCCCTCCACTTT | CASSPAGGNSYNSPLHF | TRBV9 | . | TRBJ1-6 | .
TGTGCCACCAGCCCTACCGGGGGGTTTGAAAAACTGTTTTTT | CATSPTGGFEKLFF | TRBV15 | . | TRBJ1-4 | .
TGTGCCAGCAGCAACCAGGGGGGAGCCGGGAACACTGAAGCTTTCTTT | CASSNQGGAGNTEAFF | TRBV6-1 | few | TRBJ1-1 | TRBD1
TGTGCCAGCAGTGAACGGGGGGACCTTCAAGAGACCCAGTACTTC | CASSERGDLQETQYF | TRBV6-1 | many | TRBJ2-5 | TRBD2
TGCAGTGCCAGGGACCGACGTACTTACAATGAGCAGTTCTTC | CSARDRRTYNEQFF | TRBV20-1 | . | TRBJ2-1 | .
TGCGCCAGCAGCTTGGCGGGGGACTGGGCCAACGTCCTGACTTTC | CASSLAGDWANVLTF | TRBV5-1 | medium-sized | TRBJ2-6 | .
TGTGCCAGCAGCTTGTCCCTCTTCGGGACAGTCGCTAACTATGGCTACACCTTC | CASSLSLFGTVANYGYTF | TRBV5-6 | few | TRBJ1-2 | TRBD1
TGCGCCAGCAGCCCCTACAAGAACACCGGGGAGCTGTTTTTT | CASSPYKNTGELFF | TRBV5-1 | few | TRBJ2-2 | .
TGTGCCAGCAGTCTCTACCGGACTCCCTCACGAGAGCAGTACTTC | CASSLYRTPSREQYF | TRBV28 | . | TRBJ2-7 | .
TGTGCCAGCAGTTTATTAGGGGGCTCTGGAAACACCATATATTTT | CASSLLGGSGNTIYF | TRBV28 | few | TRBJ1-3 | .
TGCGCCAGCAGCTTGACACCGGGACAGGGGTTGAGGCGGGATAAAAACGAGCAGTACTTC | CASSLTPGQGLRRDKNEQYF | TRBV5-1 | many | TRBJ2-7 | TRBD1
TGTGCCAGCAGACTCCTTGCCGGGACGGAACGCTCTGGGGCCAACGTCCTGACTTTC | CASRLLAGTERSGANVLTF | TRBV12-3/TRBV12-4 | . | TRBJ2-6 | .
TGCGCCAGCAGCCTATTTAACAGGGCCGGGGAGCTGTTTTTT | CASSLFNRAGELFF | TRBV5-1 | once | TRBJ2-2 | .
TGTGCCAGCCTTGGGAGGTGGCGCCTCGGTGATCGGTTCTTC | CASLGRWRLGDRFF | TRBV5-5 | once | TRBJ2-1 | .
TGTGCCAGCAGCTCGAGGACTAGCGGGAGTGCAGAGACCCAGTACTTC | CASSSRTSGSAETQYF | TRBV7-9 | . | TRBJ2-5 | TRBD2
TGCGCCAGCAGCCCAAGGGCACAGGCGAACACCGGGGAGCTGTTTTTT | CASSPRAQANTGELFF | TRBV4-3 | few | TRBJ2-2 | .
TGCAGTAGGACCAGGGCGGGGGGGCTCCTATACAATGAGCAGTTCTTC | CSRTRAGGLLYNEQFF | TRBV20-1 | few | TRBJ2-1 | TRBD2
TGTGCCAGCTCACCTCGGACTGCATTGGAAGAGACCCAGTACTTC | CASSPRTALEETQYF | TRBV18 | few | TRBJ2-5 | .
TGTGCCAGCAGCTTAGCACGGACAGGCGCCTATGGCTACACCTTC | CASSLARTGAYGYTF | TRBV7-9 | few | TRBJ1-2 | TRBD1
TGTGCCACCAGTGATTTGGGACAGGGCCATGAGCAGTTCTTC | CATSDLGQGHEQFF | TRBV24-1 | . | TRBJ2-1 | TRBD1
TGTGCCATCAGGGGGGGGGGGACTGAAGCTTTCTTT | CAIRGGGTEAFF | TRBV10-3 | . | TRBJ1-1 | .
TGTGCCAGCAGCTTAGCAGGGACAGGCTTTAATTCACCCCTCCACTTT | CASSLAGTGFNSPLHF | TRBV7-7 | . | TRBJ1-6 | TRBD1
TGTGCCAGCAGCCGGGGACTAGCGGGAGGCGGGGAGCAGTTCTTC | CASSRGLAGGGEQFF | TRBV5-5 | many | TRBJ2-1 | TRBD2
TGTGCCAGCAGCTTGAGGCAGGCCTCCTACGAGCAGTACTTC | CASSLRQASYEQYF | TRBV5-5 | . | TRBJ2-7 | .
TGTGCCACCAGTGATCCCCGAAAGGGGGGGCAGTTCTCCGAGCAGTACTTC | CATSDPRKGGQFSEQYF | TRBV24-1 | . | TRBJ2-7 | .